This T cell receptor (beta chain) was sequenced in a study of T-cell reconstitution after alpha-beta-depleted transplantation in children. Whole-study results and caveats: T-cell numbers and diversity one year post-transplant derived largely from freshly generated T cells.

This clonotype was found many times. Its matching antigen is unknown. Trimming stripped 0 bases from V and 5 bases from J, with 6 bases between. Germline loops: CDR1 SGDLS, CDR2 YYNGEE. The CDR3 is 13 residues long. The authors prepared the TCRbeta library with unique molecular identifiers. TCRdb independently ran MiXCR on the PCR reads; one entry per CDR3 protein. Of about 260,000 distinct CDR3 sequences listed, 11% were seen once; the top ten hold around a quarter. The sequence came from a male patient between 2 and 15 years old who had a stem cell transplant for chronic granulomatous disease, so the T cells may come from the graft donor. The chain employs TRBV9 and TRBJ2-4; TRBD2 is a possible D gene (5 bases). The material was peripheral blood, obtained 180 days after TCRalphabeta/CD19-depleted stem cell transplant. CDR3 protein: CASSVDGENIQYF. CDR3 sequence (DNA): TGTGCCAGCAGCGTAGACGGGGAAAACATTCAGTACTTC.